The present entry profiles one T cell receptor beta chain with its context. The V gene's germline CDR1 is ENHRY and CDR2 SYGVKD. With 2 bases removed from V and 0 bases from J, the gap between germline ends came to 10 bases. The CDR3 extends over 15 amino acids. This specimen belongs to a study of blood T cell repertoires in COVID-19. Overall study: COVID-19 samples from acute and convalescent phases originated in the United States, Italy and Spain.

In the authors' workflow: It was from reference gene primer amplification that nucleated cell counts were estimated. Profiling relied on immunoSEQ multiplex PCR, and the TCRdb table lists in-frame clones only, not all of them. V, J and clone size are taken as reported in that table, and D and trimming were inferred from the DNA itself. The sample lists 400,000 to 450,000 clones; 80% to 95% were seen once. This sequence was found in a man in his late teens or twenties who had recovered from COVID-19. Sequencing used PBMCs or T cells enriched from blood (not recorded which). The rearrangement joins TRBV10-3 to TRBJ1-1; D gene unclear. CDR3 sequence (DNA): TGTGCCATCAGTGAGGTTGCCGGGTTGAACACTGAAGCTTTCTTT. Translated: CAISEVAGLNTEAFF.